Each of the 6 T cell receptor beta chains below was sequenced from the same sample in a study of tumor and adjacent non-tumor tissue in lung cancer. A modified ARM-PCR protocol with three rounds of nested PCR amplified TCRbeta. MiXCR, applied by TCRdb to the multiplex PCR reads, yields one record per CDR3 protein. The sample lists over 60,000 distinct CDR3 sequences; approximately 79% were seen once. RNA was extracted from bulk tissue without any cell sorting. Sequenced sample: lung tumor tissue. These receptors were collected from a woman between 45 and 60 years old with non-small cell lung cancer.

Worth noting for this clonotype: A junction boundary mismatches the germline segment, possibly from a read error. The chain links TRBV6-5 to TRBJ2-5, with D perhaps TRBD1 or TRBD2 (6 bases each). The CDR3 is made up of 14 amino acids. Germline CDR1 MNHEY, CDR2 SVGAGI. The DNA of the CDR3 is TGTGCCAGCAGCCAAACAGGGACGGGGGAGACCCAGTACTTT. Translating it yields CASSQTGTGETQYF.

About this clonotype: Sequence at one end of the junction differs from germline and may be a read error. The rearrangement uses TRBV6-5 and TRBJ2-7, with a possible D match to TRBD1 (5 bases). The CDR3 covers 14 residues. CDR1 is MNHEY, CDR2 SVGAGI, per germline. As DNA, the CDR3 is TGTGGCAACAGTCGGACAACCAGCTCCTACGAGCGGTACTTC. Residues: CGNSRTTSSYERYF.

This clonotype rates as medium-sized. V and J are TRBV29-1 and TRBJ2-1; D is possibly TRBD1 or TRBD2 (5 bases each). V shed 7 bases and J shed 2 bases, with 12 bases lying between them. Germline V lookup: CDR1 SQVTM, CDR2 ANQGSEA. This CDR3 is 13 amino acids long. The CDR3 is CSAEDTPYNEQFF. As DNA, the CDR3 is TGCAGCGCGGAGGACACGCCCTACAATGAGCAGTTCTTC.

The chain links TRBV4-1 to TRBJ2-7; no firm D call. Germline V gives CDR1 MGHRA, CDR2 YSYEKL. The CDR3 sequence is 15 residues long. This CDR3 is CTSSQEWWETYEQYF. In DNA form, the CDR3 reads TGCACGAGCAGCCAAGAATGGTGGGAAACCTACGAGCAGTACTTC.

Points on this clonotype: One base away lies a much larger clone, so this may be a sequencing read error. The chain couples TRBV28 to TRBJ2-7; D may be TRBD1 or TRBD2 (5 bases each). The V and J ends lost 10 bases and 6 bases respectively, with 16 bases between them. The CDR3 sequence is 12 residues long. The germline gives CDR1 MDHEN, CDR2 SYDVKM. CDR3 sequence: CATSGGNAEQYF. In DNA form, the CDR3 reads TGTGCCACCTCTGGGGGAAATGCCGAGCAGTACTTC.

The gene calls are TRBV28 and TRBJ2-4; D not resolved. Deletions cut 3 bases from V and 1 base from J, with 10 bases between. The CDR3 extends over 15 amino acids. Germline values: CDR1 MDHEN, CDR2 SYDVKM. CDR3 nucleotides: TGTGCCAGCAGTTTTAAATCCCTTGCCAAAAACATTCAGTACTTC. It specifies CASSFKSLAKNIQYF.